A selection of T cell receptor beta chains follows, all from one sample in a study of shared clonotypes between healthy human individuals. Sequencing was performed with immunoSEQ multiplex PCR; in TCRdb, only in-frame clones are kept and a portion is missing. The sample includes over a million clones, roughly 95% of them seen just once. The material sequenced was naive CD4+ T cells sorted from blood. These TCRs come from a man aged 25-45 years in good health. Both conserved end residues are part of each CDR3. A D gene is named only where the DNA matches it firmly. Expanded clones get a size class; other rows say once, few or many, or leave the size out.

V	size	D	J	CDR3	DNA
TRBV2	NA	NA	TRBJ2-1	CASSTDPLGEQFF	TGTGCCAGCAGTACTGACCCTCTAGGTGAGCAGTTCTTC
TRBV6-5	NA	NA	TRBJ2-7	CASSQGPGYEQYF	TGTGCCAGCAGTCAGGGACCCGGGTACGAGCAGTACTTC
TRBV18	few	NA	TRBJ2-7	CASSPGQGIEQYF	TGTGCCAGCTCACCAGGTCAGGGAATAGAGCAGTACTTC
TRBV7-9	NA	TRBD2	TRBJ2-3	CASSIGLAGDGDTQYF	TGTGCCAGCAGCATCGGACTAGCGGGAGACGGAGATACGCAGTATTTT
TRBV28	NA	NA	TRBJ2-1	CASSLGLSYNEQFF	TGTGCCAGCAGTTTGGGCCTCTCCTACAATGAGCAGTTCTTC
TRBV4-3	NA	NA	TRBJ2-7	CASSQTGRRGYEQYF	TGCGCCAGCAGCCAAACAGGGCGAAGGGGTTACGAGCAGTACTTC
TRBV9	NA	NA	TRBJ1-2	CASRDRLYGYTF	TGTGCCAGCAGAGACAGGCTCTATGGCTACACCTTC
TRBV5-1	once	NA	TRBJ1-1	CASSLRGYTEAFF	TGCGCCAGCAGCTTAAGGGGTTACACTGAAGCTTTCTTT
TRBV6-1	NA	NA	TRBJ2-3	CASTRVRGATDTQYF	TGTGCCAGCACCAGGGTGAGGGGGGCTACAGATACGCAGTATTTT
TRBV7-8	NA	TRBD2	TRBJ2-1	CASSLGTGLARIEQFF	TGTGCCAGCAGCTTAGGTACGGGACTAGCAAGAATTGAGCAGTTCTTC
TRBV5-1	NA	NA	TRBJ1-6	CASSLAGYNSPLHF	TGCGCCAGCAGCTTGGCGGGATATAATTCACCCCTCCACTTT
TRBV5-5	NA	NA	TRBJ2-3	CASSSQGGSTDTQYF	TGTGCCAGCAGCTCCCAGGGGGGGAGCACAGATACGCAGTATTTT
TRBV11-2	NA	TRBD1	TRBJ1-1	CASSLGGQGTRGTEAFF	TGTGCCAGCAGCTTAGGGGGACAGGGAACCCGGGGCACTGAAGCTTTCTTT
TRBV4-1	NA	NA	TRBJ2-7	CASSQGHWDSSSYEQYF	TGCGCCAGCAGCCAAGGTCATTGGGACTCCAGCTCCTACGAGCAGTACTTC
TRBV5-6	NA	NA	TRBJ2-3	CASSSRIRASTDTQYF	TGTGCCAGCAGCTCGCGTATTCGCGCCAGCACAGATACGCAGTATTTT
TRBV2	NA	NA	TRBJ1-2	CASSEESSWGYTF	TGTGCCAGCAGTGAAGAGTCCTCCTGGGGCTACACCTTC
TRBV14	NA	TRBD2	TRBJ2-7	CASSQDPGRAREQYF	TGTGCCAGCAGCCAAGATCCCGGGAGGGCCAGAGAGCAGTACTTC
TRBV29-1	NA	TRBD1	TRBJ2-3	CSVDVGQGTLTQYF	TGCAGCGTTGATGTGGGACAGGGGACGTTGACGCAGTATTTT
TRBV6-6	NA	NA	TRBJ2-1	CASRDQASSYNEQFF	TGTGCCAGCAGGGACCAGGCCAGCTCCTACAATGAGCAGTTCTTC
TRBV30	few	NA	TRBJ1-2	CAWGASGYTF	TGTGCCTGGGGGGCAAGTGGCTACACCTTC
TRBV14	NA	TRBD2	TRBJ2-3	CASSQLAGGPADTQYF	TGTGCCAGCAGCCAATTGGCGGGAGGGCCGGCAGATACGCAGTATTTT
TRBV7-6	NA	NA	TRBJ2-1	CASSSRTGALYNEQFF	TGTGCCAGCAGCTCAAGGACTGGGGCCCTCTACAATGAGCAGTTCTTC
TRBV4-1	NA	NA	TRBJ2-1	CASSQRINEQFF	TGCGCCAGCAGCCAGAGGATCAATGAGCAGTTCTTC
TRBV18	NA	NA	TRBJ1-5	CASSEGDLQPQHF	TGTGCCAGCTCAGAGGGCGATTTGCAGCCCCAGCATTTT
TRBV10-3	NA	NA	TRBJ1-2	CAISGTGGYTF	TGTGCCATCAGTGGAACGGGAGGCTACACCTTC
TRBV4-2	NA	NA	TRBJ1-2	CASSQDRLNRNGYTF	TGTGCCAGCAGCCAAGATCGCTTAAACAGAAATGGCTACACCTTC
TRBV11-2	once	NA	TRBJ2-6	CASSLGVQISGANVLTF	TGTGCCAGCAGCTTAGGGGTACAGATCTCTGGGGCCAACGTCCTGACTTTC
TRBV5-1	NA	TRBD1	TRBJ2-1	CASSFGQGSTNEQFF	TGCGCCAGCAGCTTCGGACAGGGATCGACCAATGAGCAGTTCTTC
TRBV19	once	NA	TRBJ2-3	CASKVTDTQYF	TGTGCCAGTAAGGTGACAGATACGCAGTATTTT
TRBV7-2	NA	TRBD2	TRBJ2-7	CASSFGGSPMNEQYF	TGTGCCAGCAGCTTCGGCGGGAGCCCTATGAACGAGCAGTACTTC
TRBV5-5	NA	TRBD2	TRBJ2-7	CASRETSGRIYEQYF	TGTGCCAGCAGAGAAACTAGCGGAAGAATCTACGAGCAGTACTTC
TRBV28	NA	TRBD1	TRBJ2-1	CASSTPGTGGDEQFF	TGTGCCAGCAGTACGCCCGGGACAGGGGGCGATGAGCAGTTCTTC
TRBV28	once	NA	TRBJ1-2	CAVRGAQLQGYTF	TGTGCCGTCCGAGGGGCCCAGCTTCAGGGCTACACCTTC
TRBV27	NA	NA	TRBJ2-7	CASSRTRGGYEQYF	TGTGCCAGCAGTCGAACCAGGGGAGGCTACGAGCAGTACTTC
TRBV7-9	NA	NA	TRBJ2-3	CASSYYRGTSTDTQYF	TGTGCCAGCAGCTACTACCGGGGGACTAGCACAGATACGCAGTATTTT
TRBV19	NA	TRBD1	TRBJ2-7	CASSAQGIHEQYF	TGTGCCAGTAGTGCACAGGGGATTCACGAGCAGTACTTC
TRBV6-1	NA	NA	TRBJ1-2	CASSEAIYGYTF	TGTGCCAGCAGCGAAGCCATTTATGGCTACACCTTC
TRBV2	NA	NA	TRBJ2-3	CASSLPGRTDTQYF	TGTGCCAGCAGTCTCCCTGGACGGACAGATACGCAGTATTTT
TRBV2	NA	NA	TRBJ1-5	CASSVWGREEGQPQHF	TGTGCCAGCAGTGTCTGGGGCAGGGAAGAAGGTCAGCCCCAGCATTTT
TRBV5-1	NA	NA	TRBJ2-1	CASSRGLHQLINEQFF	TGCGCCAGCAGCCGGGGCCTACATCAACTAATCAATGAGCAGTTCTTC
TRBV5-1	NA	NA	TRBJ1-2	CASSRGDYGYTF	TGCGCCAGCAGCCGTGGGGACTATGGCTACACCTTC
TRBV18	NA	NA	TRBJ2-1	CASSPPGTGGDEQFF	TGTGCCAGCTCACCACCGGGCACAGGGGGGGATGAGCAGTTCTTC
TRBV7-6	many	NA	TRBJ2-1	CASSRLMVGVLYNEQFF	TGTGCCAGCAGCCGACTAATGGTGGGGGTCCTCTACAATGAGCAGTTCTTC
TRBV27	NA	TRBD1	TRBJ1-4	CASRTGTGGKLFF	TGTGCCAGCAGGACCGGGACAGGGGGAAAACTGTTTTTT
TRBV29-1	NA	NA	TRBJ1-2	CSAQARLDGYTF	TGCAGCGCCCAAGCCAGACTTGATGGCTACACCTTC
TRBV29-1	once	TRBD1	TRBJ2-7	CSVWDRVYEQYF	TGCAGCGTTTGGGACAGGGTCTACGAGCAGTACTTC
TRBV7-6	NA	TRBD1	TRBJ2-1	CASSVTTGTGGNEQFF	TGTGCCAGCAGCGTTACGACCGGGACAGGGGGGAATGAGCAGTTCTTC
TRBV27	once	TRBD2	TRBJ2-5	CASSPILGGGDETQYF	TGTGCCAGCAGTCCAATCCTCGGGGGAGGGGACGAGACCCAGTACTTC
TRBV28	NA	NA	TRBJ2-7	CASSLGTPNEQYF	TGTGCCAGCAGTCTCGGGACTCCTAACGAGCAGTACTTC
TRBV5-1	NA	NA	TRBJ2-1	CASSLGGGSYNEQFF	TGCGCCAGCAGCTTGGGGGGCGGATCCTACAATGAGCAGTTCTTC
TRBV7-2	NA	TRBD2	TRBJ2-3	CASSLLRESTDTQYF	TGTGCCAGCAGCTTACTGCGGGAGAGCACAGATACGCAGTATTTT
TRBV28	NA	TRBD1	TRBJ2-7	CASSHGGDRVHEQYF	TGTGCCAGCTCTCACGGCGGGGACAGGGTTCACGAGCAGTACTTC